This T cell receptor (beta chain) was found in a study of blood T cell repertoires in COVID-19. As for the study in general: Collection of acute and convalescent COVID-19 samples took place in the United States, Italy and Spain. T cells, B-cell-depleted T cells, or PBMCs supplied cDNA or gDNA.

Study processing details: Amplification of reference gene primers provided the estimated nucleated cell counts. TCRdb's table, derived via immunoSEQ multiplex PCR, lists solely in-frame clones and lacks some. V and J calls and clone size are given by that table; D and trimming were obtained from the DNA. The sample includes about 120,000 clones, around 77% of them seen just once. Trimming removed 3 bases from V and 9 bases from J, with 18 bases in between. Germline V lookup: CDR1 LGHDT, CDR2 YNNKEL (reference sequence). The CDR3 sequence is 15 residues long. This rearrangement joins TRBV3-1 (or the pseudogene TRBV3-2) to TRBJ2-1, with D perhaps TRBD1 (6 bases). This receptor was taken from a human donor in a cohort sampled during active COVID-19. Sequenced material: peripheral blood. CDR3 amino acids: CASSHPPPGTPEQFF. DNA for the CDR3: TGTGCCAGCAGCCATCCCCCACCCGGGACACCTGAGCAGTTCTTC.